These 12 T cell receptor beta chains came from one sample sequenced in a study of blood T cell repertoires in COVID-19. The protocol was immunoSEQ multiplex PCR, while the TCRdb copy is restricted to in-frame clones and leaves out a portion. Of about 210,000 clones detected, 92% appear once; the ten largest clones hold more than 0.95%. Material for sequencing was peripheral blood. These receptors all stem from a man aged 25-40 years with acute or convalescent COVID-19.

The CDR3 nucleotides are TGTGCCACCCAGGACCGACTAGCCTATGGCTACACCTTC. It is translated as CATQDRLAYGYTF. The rearrangement joins TRBV24-1 to TRBJ1-2; D call uncertain. Germline V CDR1 and CDR2: KGHDR, SFDVKD. The CDR3 consists of 13 residues. V shed 9 bases and J shed 4 bases, with 14 bases lying between them.

This chain joins TRBV28 and TRBJ1-2; TRBD1 agrees at 8 bases. Trimming at V came to 5 bases and at J to 5 bases, leaving 4 bases not matched to a gene. CDR1 MDHEN and CDR2 SYDVKM come from the germline V gene. CDR3 size: 13 residues. The CDR3 is CASSPDRGYGYTF. The DNA of the CDR3 is TGTGCCAGCAGTCCCGACAGGGGTTATGGCTACACCTTC.

The J gene is TRBJ1-4, the V gene TRBV5-5, with D unclear. V lost 2 bases and J lost 6, with 5 bases in between. Per germline, CDR1 SGHKS and CDR2 YYEKEE (reference sequence). The CDR3 has 12 residues. The CDR3: CASSLTDEKLFF. The CDR3 nucleotides are TGTGCCAGCAGCTTAACGGATGAAAAACTGTTTTTT.

The chain has TRBV5-1 and TRBJ1-1, with D tentatively TRBD1 (5 bases). This CDR3 region has 14 residues. The germline V gene encodes CDR1 SGHRS and CDR2 YFSETQ. The germline V and J ends were trimmed by 2 bases and 3 bases, with 11 bases remaining between them. This chain's CDR3 is CASSFYRGDTEAFF. As DNA, the CDR3 is TGCGCCAGCAGCTTTTACCGGGGGGACACTGAAGCTTTCTTT.

V is TRBV28 and J is TRBJ1-4; 8 nucleotides align to TRBD1. Trimming at V came to 6 bases and at J to 7 bases, leaving 7 bases not matched to a gene. CDR1 MDHEN and CDR2 SYDVKM come from the germline V gene. The CDR3 sequence is 14 residues long. CDR3 residues: CASSQTGVVEKLFF. DNA of the CDR3: TGTGCCAGCAGCCAGACAGGGGTCGTTGAAAAACTGTTTTTT.

The rearrangement links TRBV7-6 to TRBJ1-1, with D unclear. V lost 5 bases and J 1 base, leaving 26 bases between the germline ends. Looked up from germline, CDR1 is SGHVS and CDR2 is FNYEAQ. This CDR3 contains 19 residues. The CDR3 sequence: CASSDRRREPIPQNTEAFF. For the CDR3, the DNA is TGTGCCAGCAGCGACCGGAGGAGGGAGCCGATTCCGCAGAACACTGAAGCTTTCTTT.

The V gene is TRBV5-1, the J gene TRBJ2-5; a possible D gene is TRBD1 (5 bases). Trimming removed 1 base at V and 5 bases at J, with 6 bases between. The germline V gene encodes CDR1 SGHRS and CDR2 YFSETQ. This CDR3 spans 12 amino acids. CDR3 DNA sequence: TGCGCCAGCAGCTTGCCAGGGGAGACCCAGTACTTC. Its protein product is CASSLPGETQYF.

The V call is TRBV14, the J call TRBJ2-1; the match to TRBD2 covers 9 bases. Trimming at V came to 0 bases and at J to 5 bases, leaving 11 bases not matched to a gene. Germline V gives CDR1 SGHDN, CDR2 FVKESK. The CDR3 is 18 amino acids. The chain's CDR3 is CASSQESEDVAGDNEQFF. CDR3 nucleotides: TGTGCCAGCAGCCAAGAGAGTGAGGATGTAGCGGGGGACAATGAGCAGTTCTTC.

V and J are TRBV28 and TRBJ2-4, with a weak D call TRBD2 (5 bases). V lost 2 bases and J 6 bases, leaving 14 bases between the germline ends. CDR3 size: 15 residues. Germline CDR1 reads MDHEN; CDR2 reads SYDVKM. CDR3 DNA: TGTGCCAGCAGTTTACCGGGAACACTGGGAAACATTCAGTACTTC. Amino acid sequence: CASSLPGTLGNIQYF. Variable domain in full (rest from reference TRBV28 and TRBJ2-4): DVKVTQSSRYLVKRTGEKVFLECVQDMDHENMFWYRQDPGLGLRLIYFSYDVKMKEKGDIPEGYSVSREKKERFSLILESASTNQTSMYLCASSLPGTLGNIQYFGAGTRLSVL.

This chain connects TRBV11-2 to TRBJ2-2; no firm D call. The germline gives CDR1 SGHAT, CDR2 FQNNGV. The CDR3 runs 16 residues. V dropped 5 bases and J dropped 3 bases, with 16 bases sitting between them. CDR3 DNA sequence: TGTGCCAGCAGCCTAAGGTTTTATCGGGACACCGGGGAGCTGTTTTTT. Translated: CASSLRFYRDTGELFF.

The chain has TRBV12-3 or TRBV12-4 and TRBJ2-1, with D maybe TRBD2 (5 bases). V was clipped by 5 bases and J by 12 bases, with 14 bases between them. The CDR3 has 12 amino acids. The CDR3 here is CASSRTLRGQFF. In DNA, the CDR3 is TGTGCCAGCAGTCGGACCTTACGGGGGCAGTTCTTC.

J is TRBJ2-4 and V is TRBV5-1; D gene ambiguous. The CDR3 contains 14 residues. The germline V and J ends were trimmed by 0 bases and 1 base, with 5 bases remaining between them. Germline V gives CDR1 SGHRS, CDR2 YFSETQ. The CDR3 region has the DNA TGCGCCAGCAGCTTGGACTGGGCCAAAAACATTCAGTACTTC. This gives the protein CASSLDWAKNIQYF.